The clone carrying this TCR beta chain was seen more than once but under ten times. The entry originates in a study of siplizumab effects on memory and regulatory T cells. Libraries were prepared by immunoSEQ multiplex PCR; TCRdb keeps only in-frame clonotypes and omits some of them. This sample yields more than 85,000 clones, of which 90% are seen a single time; 15% belongs to the top ten. The CDR3 is made up of 18 amino acids. V lost 2 bases to trimming and J lost 0 bases, with 17 bases between them. Germline V gene sequence: CDR1 SNHLY, CDR2 FYNNEI. The gene calls are TRBV2 and TRBJ1-3; the D gene is possibly TRBD1 (6 bases). The sequence derives from a human donor in good health. The sample was CD4+ T cells sorted from blood. The CDR3 region is CASSESVAGAPSGNTIYF. The CDR3 nucleotides are TGTGCCAGCAGTGAAAGCGTTGCAGGGGCCCCCTCTGGAAACACCATATATTTT.